This T cell receptor beta chain was sequenced in a study of regulatory and conventional T cells in RAG deficiency. CDR1 LGHNA and CDR2 YNFKEQ come from the germline V gene. The CDR3 is 13 residues long. V lost 8 bases, J lost 8 bases, and 4 bases stayed unmatched. Data came from immunoSEQ multiplex PCR; TCRdb stores just in-frame clones and leaves some out. The sample consists of some 23,000 clones, approximately 93% of them appearing once. This clone has only one observation. Genomic DNA came from blood conventional CD4+ T cells gated CD25-low CD127-high. This sample was also put to use in a study of regulatory T cells. From that second work: The PCR used 52 TRBV and 13 TRBJ primers.

The receptor comes from a human donor in good health. The sequenced sample consisted of CD4+ T cells sorted from blood. The V call is TRBV4-2, the J call TRBJ2-2, with 11 nucleotides matching TRBD1. CDR3: CASRGQGAGELFF. Here the CDR3 DNA reads TGTGCCAGCCGAGGACAGGGGGCTGGGGAGCTGTTTTTT.